Listed below are T cell receptor beta chains from one sample, sequenced in a study of a mutant IDH1 vaccine in newly diagnosed glioma. Using immunoSEQ multiplex PCR, the repertoire was profiled, and TCRdb retains in-frame clones only, with some absent. The table lists about 100,000 clones, around 80% of them singletons, with 6% to 8% in the top ten. The specimen comprised PBMCs, sampled from a glioma patient treated with radiotherapy, temozolomide or both. These receptors were taken from a man aged 35 to 55 with glioma. Each CDR3 is given with its conserved first and last residue. The order of the fields is V gene, clone size, J gene, D gene, CDR3 DNA, CDR3 protein. The D gene is left open where the match is weak. The size field is filled for only some rows; it gives once, few, many or a size class.

TRBV28	NA	TRBJ1-5	NA	TGTGCCAGCAGTTTATGGGGACCCAATCAGCCCCAGCATTTT	CASSLWGPNQPQHF
TRBV4-1	few	TRBJ2-3	NA	TGCGCCAGCAGCCAAGTTCCCCTGCTGCGGGGGCGCACAGATACGCAGTATTTT	CASSQVPLLRGRTDTQYF
TRBV6-5	NA	TRBJ2-1	NA	TGTGCCACCCAGGCGAACAATGAGCAGTTCTTC	CATQANNEQFF
TRBV7-8	NA	TRBJ2-1	NA	TGTGCCAGCAGCTTAGGGGCCCACAATGAGCAGTTCTTC	CASSLGAHNEQFF
TRBV5-1	NA	TRBJ2-1	TRBD2	TGCGCCAGCAGCTTGGCAGGCAGCGGGACTGAGCAGTTCTTC	CASSLAGSGTEQFF
TRBV6-1	NA	TRBJ1-5	NA	TGTGCCAGCAGCCCCGGACCCAATCAGCCCCAGCATTTT	CASSPGPNQPQHF
TRBV14	NA	TRBJ2-3	TRBD1	TGTGCCAGCAGCCAAAACGCCGGGACAGGGGGCTCGGATACGCAGTATTTT	CASSQNAGTGGSDTQYF
TRBV25-1	NA	TRBJ2-2	NA	TGTGCCAGCAGTCCACAGGGCCCGAGCACCGGGGAGCTGTTTTTT	CASSPQGPSTGELFF
TRBV7-2	NA	TRBJ2-3	NA	TGTGCCGGAGGAGGGACAGATACGCAGTATTTT	CAGGGTDTQYF
TRBV6-5	NA	TRBJ1-2	NA	TGTGCCAGCAGTTACAGCAACCGCTATGGCTACACCTTC	CASSYSNRYGYTF
TRBV5-6	NA	TRBJ2-3	NA	TGTGCCAGCAGCTTGGATTTTCGCACAGATACGCAGTATTTT	CASSLDFRTDTQYF
TRBV4-1	NA	TRBJ1-1	TRBD1	TGCGCCAGCAGCCCCCACCCCGGGACAGGGGGGGGATCCACTGAAGCTTTCTTT	CASSPHPGTGGGSTEAFF
TRBV28	NA	TRBJ2-7	TRBD1	TGTGCCAGCAGTTCGACAGGGTACGAGCAGTACTTC	CASSSTGYEQYF
TRBV27	once	TRBJ1-1	TRBD1	TGTGCCAGCAGCCAGGGACAGGGAAACACTGAAGCTTTCTTT	CASSQGQGNTEAFF
TRBV9	NA	TRBJ2-3	NA	TGTGCCAGCAGCGTAGTTTCCGGGACCAAACTAGACACGCAGTATTTT	CASSVVSGTKLDTQYF
TRBV7-9	NA	TRBJ2-3	NA	TGTGCCAGCAGCCCAAGGGGTCCGGATACGCAGTATTTT	CASSPRGPDTQYF
TRBV6-1	NA	TRBJ2-1	NA	TGTGCCAGCAGTGAAAGAGGCCAGAGCTCCTACAATGAGCAGTTCTTC	CASSERGQSSYNEQFF
TRBV6-5	NA	TRBJ2-5	NA	TGTGCCAGCAGTTACTCCGAGGGTAGTGAGACCCAGTACTTC	CASSYSEGSETQYF
TRBV5-4	NA	TRBJ2-2	NA	TGTGCCAGCAGCTTTGACAGGACGAACACCGGGGAGCTGTTTTTT	CASSFDRTNTGELFF
TRBV7-8	NA	TRBJ1-6	NA	TGTGCCAGCAGCGCCCCGGCAGGGGAGTTCTCCTATAATTCACCCCTCCACTTT	CASSAPAGEFSYNSPLHF
TRBV7-8	NA	TRBJ1-1	NA	TGTGCCAGCAGCTTATTTCAAGGGGGCACTGAAGCTTTCTTT	CASSLFQGGTEAFF
TRBV7-2	NA	TRBJ2-1	TRBD1	TGTGCCAGCAGCTGGGACAGGGTTGAGCAGTTCTTC	CASSWDRVEQFF
TRBV7-2	NA	TRBJ1-1	NA	TGTGCCAGCAGCCCGCCAACGGCTGGGCGCACTGAAGCTTTCTTT	CASSPPTAGRTEAFF
TRBV19	NA	TRBJ1-1	TRBD1	TGTGCCAGTAGTTCGAGATCGGGGACAGGGAAAGCTTTCTTT	CASSSRSGTGKAFF
TRBV9	once	TRBJ2-7	NA	TGTGCCAGCAGCGTACCTTCAGCAGGGAGCTACGAGCAGTACTTC	CASSVPSAGSYEQYF
TRBV9	NA	TRBJ1-4	NA	TGTGCCAGCAGCTCCCTATTGGGTGAAAAACTGTTTTTT	CASSSLLGEKLFF
TRBV5-5	NA	TRBJ1-1	TRBD1	TGTGCCAGCAGCTTTGGACAGGGATCTTTCGCTGAAGCTTTCTTT	CASSFGQGSFAEAFF
TRBV28	NA	TRBJ1-1	TRBD1	TGTGCCAGCAGTTCGTGGACAGGGAACACTGAAGCTTTCTTT	CASSSWTGNTEAFF